This is a list of T cell receptor beta chains from one sample in a study of cytomegalovirus exposure and HLA in healthy donors. Some clones are missing from TCRdb's copy, which holds only in-frame ones; the method was immunoSEQ multiplex PCR. The sample holds about 150,000 clones, around 77% seen once. The sample comprised PBMCs. These receptors all stem from a man aged 25-40 years in good health and CMV-seronegative. Each CDR3 is given with its conserved first and last residue. Fields, in order: J gene, D gene, V gene, clone size, CDR3 protein, CDR3 DNA. D genes are given only for firm matches. The size of a clone is reported for some rows only, either as once, few or many, or as a class for expanded clones.

J: TRBJ2-7; D: TRBD1; V: TRBV5-1; size: .; CDR3: CASSLVGQGPYEQYF; DNA: TGCGCCAGCAGCTTGGTGGGACAGGGTCCGTACGAGCAGTACTTC
J: TRBJ2-3; D: .; V: TRBV10-1; size: .; CDR3: CASSESAGATDTQYF; DNA: TGCGCCAGCAGTGAGTCGGCAGGCGCCACAGATACGCAGTATTTT
J: TRBJ2-1; D: .; V: TRBV6-6; size: .; CDR3: CASSQKGGEQFF; DNA: TGTGCCAGCAGTCAGAAAGGGGGTGAGCAGTTCTTC
J: TRBJ2-6; D: TRBD1; V: TRBV5-1; size: .; CDR3: CASSLVPTGAGANVLTF; DNA: TGCGCCAGCAGCTTGGTCCCTACAGGGGCTGGGGCCAACGTCCTGACTTTC
J: TRBJ2-3; D: TRBD2; V: TRBV13; size: .; CDR3: CASSHGTSGTAFTDTQYF; DNA: TGTGCCAGCAGCCATGGGACTAGCGGGACAGCCTTCACAGATACGCAGTATTTT
J: TRBJ2-1; D: TRBD2; V: TRBV5-1; size: .; CDR3: CASSGGDYHNEQFF; DNA: TGCGCCAGCAGCGGGGGGGACTACCACAATGAGCAGTTCTTC
J: TRBJ2-7; D: .; V: TRBV6-6; size: .; CDR3: CATGEGLSSYEQYF; DNA: TGTGCCACGGGGGAAGGACTATCCTCCTACGAGCAGTACTTC
J: TRBJ2-7; D: .; V: TRBV4-1; size: .; CDR3: CASSQLGQPMGEQYF; DNA: TGCGCCAGCAGCCAATTAGGACAGCCGATGGGCGAGCAGTACTTC
J: TRBJ2-2; D: TRBD1; V: TRBV7-9; size: few; CDR3: CASSATGVPGELFF; DNA: TGTGCCAGCAGCGCTACAGGGGTCCCCGGGGAGCTGTTTTTT
J: TRBJ2-3; D: .; V: TRBV5-4; size: .; CDR3: CASTSPQAGPDTQYF; DNA: TGTGCCAGCACCTCCCCACAAGCGGGCCCAGATACGCAGTATTTT
J: TRBJ1-2; D: .; V: TRBV30; size: .; CDR3: CAWSRVFYGYTF; DNA: TGTGCCTGGAGTAGAGTTTTCTATGGCTACACCTTC
J: TRBJ2-3; D: TRBD2; V: TRBV5-1; size: .; CDR3: CASSSTSGSDTQYF; DNA: TGCGCCAGCAGCTCGACTAGCGGGAGTGATACGCAGTATTTT
J: TRBJ2-1; D: TRBD2; V: TRBV7-9; size: .; CDR3: CASSQTSGSSGEQFF; DNA: TGTGCCAGCAGCCAAACTAGCGGGAGCTCCGGTGAGCAGTTCTTC
J: TRBJ2-6; D: .; V: TRBV7-2; size: .; CDR3: CASSRDTSGANVLTF; DNA: TGTGCCAGCAGTCGCGACACCTCTGGGGCCAACGTCCTGACTTTC
J: TRBJ1-5; D: TRBD1; V: TRBV5-5; size: few; CDR3: CASSPQTGHNQPQHF; DNA: TGTGCCAGCAGCCCACAGACAGGGCACAATCAGCCCCAGCATTTT